Sequencing of this T cell receptor (beta chain) was carried out in a study of shared clonotypes between healthy human individuals. Findings of the study overall: When compared with the clonotypes that were shared by all four sorted-subset donors, the non-shared clonotypes turned out to have lower generation probabilities.

Trimming cost V 0 bases and J 5 bases, with 7 bases left between them. The length of the CDR3 is 14 residues. The germline gives CDR1 LNHNV, CDR2 YYDKDF (reference sequence). Repertoires were generated with immunoSEQ multiplex PCR, while TCRdb's copy carries only in-frame clones and drops some. This sample has under 600,000 clones; 97% occur once, and the top ten carry approximately 0.057%. A CD45RA-negative memory subset and a CD45RA+ naive subset were separated from the CD4+ cells. Remarks on this clone: Its cognate antigen is unknown.

The gene calls are TRBV15 and TRBJ2-2; tentatively, D is TRBD2 (5 bases). The origin of this receptor is a woman in her twenties or thirties in good health. The sequenced sample was naive CD4+ T cells sorted from blood. Subset defined: CD45RA+ positively selected. CDR3 protein: CATSRDPGTGELFF. The DNA for the CDR3 is TGTGCCACCAGCAGAGACCCGGGAACCGGGGAGCTGTTTTTT.